Following are 5 T cell receptor beta chains from one sample sequenced in a study of shared clonotypes between healthy human individuals. Libraries were prepared by immunoSEQ multiplex PCR; TCRdb keeps only in-frame clonotypes and omits some of them. The sample shows 2 million to 3 million clones, more than 85% of them seen only once. The material sequenced was naive CD4+ T cells from PBMCs. As for subset: CD45RA+ positively selected. The receptors were sampled from a man aged 18 to 35 in good health. Some clones in this sample may be carry-over from other donors' samples.

The rearrangement links TRBV28 to TRBJ1-3, with D tentatively TRBD1 (5 bases). CDR3 size: 16 residues. Germline lookup yields CDR1 MDHEN and CDR2 SYDVKM. Trimming left V 4 bases short and J 3 bases short, with 16 bases between. This CDR3 reads CASSSRAGGFGNTIYF. CDR3 sequence (DNA): TGTGCCAGCAGTTCTAGGGCCGGGGGGTTTGGAAACACCATATATTTT.

The chain combines TRBV4-1 with TRBJ2-7; no clear D gene. This CDR3 has 13 amino acids. V lost 3 bases, J lost 3 bases, and 9 bases lay in between. Germline V gene data show CDR1 as MGHRA and CDR2 as YSYEKL. CDR3 nucleotide sequence: TGCGCCAGCAGCCAGAACGCCTACTACGAGCAGTACTTC. Residues: CASSQNAYYEQYF.

The chain combines TRBV7-9 with TRBJ1-5; 9 bases map to TRBD1. V lost 5 bases to trimming and J lost 1 base; unmatched junction nucleotides: 3. Germline loops: CDR1 SEHNR, CDR2 FQNEAQ (reference sequence). CDR3 size: 15 residues. CDR3 DNA sequence: TGTGCCAGCAGCCCACAGGGGGCCAGCAATCAGCCCCAGCATTTT. It specifies CASSPQGASNQPQHF.

The table lists this clone with a count of one. The chain recombines TRBV5-4 with TRBJ2-7; 9 bases match TRBD1. Looked up from germline, CDR1 is SGHNT and CDR2 is YYREEE (reference sequence). J lost 3 bases, V lost 3 bases, and 4 bases had no gene match. The CDR3 covers 14 residues. DNA of the CDR3: TGTGCCAGCAGCTGGGGGGGACAGGGCTACGAGCAGTACTTC. Its protein is CASSWGGQGYEQYF.

The chain couples TRBV5-1 to TRBJ1-2; the match to TRBD1 covers 8 bases. This CDR3 spans 15 amino acids. V gave up 5 bases and J gave up 0 bases; unmatched junction bases: 6. Germline CDR1 and CDR2: SGHRS and YFSETQ. Here the CDR3 DNA reads TGCGCCAGCAGTGGACAGGGCAAGTCTAACTATGGCTACACCTTC. It yields the protein CASSGQGKSNYGYTF.